This entry lists 21 T cell receptor beta chains sequenced from one sample in a study of shared clonotypes between healthy human individuals. The protocol was immunoSEQ multiplex PCR, while the TCRdb copy is restricted to in-frame clones and leaves out a portion. The sample yields some 2,000,000 clones, 95% seen once. Sequenced input: naive CD4+ T cells sorted from blood. Specified subset: CD45RA+ positively selected. Receptors originate from a man younger than 30 in good health.

This clone was observed a few times. This same CDR3 is encoded by further DNA sequences in the sample. DNA of the CDR3: TGTGCCTGGAGCTATAATTCACCCCTCCACTTT. The encoded protein is CAWSYNSPLHF. The rearrangement links TRBV30 to TRBJ1-6; D gene uncertain. Germline assignment: CDR1 GTSNPN and CDR2 SVGIG (reference sequence). The ends were cut back, 3 bases at V and 3 bases at J, with 0 bases in the middle. This CDR3 has 11 amino acids.

V is TRBV27 and J is TRBJ2-7; D might be TRBD1 or TRBD2, each matching 5 bases. Germline V gene data show CDR1 as MNHEY and CDR2 as SMNVEV (reference sequence). The CDR3 runs to 14 residues. Deletions cut 6 bases from V and 3 bases from J, with 15 bases between. CDR3 sequence: CASSKKGPDYEQYF. The CDR3 DNA sequence: TGTGCCAGCAGCAAAAAGGGACCGGACTACGAGCAGTACTTC.

This clone is a singleton in its sample. This chain joins TRBV6-5 and TRBJ1-4; D is uncertain. Germline lookup yields CDR1 MNHEY and CDR2 SVGAGI. CDR3 size: 14 residues. V shed 4 bases and J shed 0 bases, with 6 bases lying between them. The CDR3 coding sequence is TGTGCCAGCAGTTTGATGGCAACTAATGAAAAACTGTTTTTT. Its translation is CASSLMATNEKLFF.

The genes are TRBV7-8 and TRBJ2-7; possibly TRBD1 for D (6 bases). Germline V CDR1 and CDR2: SGHVS, FQNEAQ. The V and J ends lost 5 bases and 2 bases respectively, with 16 bases between them. The CDR3 consists of 15 residues. The CDR3: CASSRLQGSPYEQYF. The CDR3 nucleotides are TGTGCCAGCAGCCGACTACAGGGTTCCCCCTACGAGCAGTACTTC.

The CDR3 DNA reads TGCGCCAGCAGCCAACAGGGATATGCCTACGAGCAGTACTTC. Translation gives CASSQQGYAYEQYF. The rearrangement joins TRBV5-1 to TRBJ2-7, with a possible D match to TRBD1 (6 bases). The germline V gene encodes CDR1 SGHRS and CDR2 YFSETQ. The CDR3 totals 14 residues. Trimming removed 4 bases from V and 2 bases from J, with 13 bases in between. Full variable domain (outside the CDR3, taken from reference TRBV5-1 and TRBJ2-7): KAGVTQTPRYLIKTRGQQVTLSCSPISGHRSVSWYQQTPGQGLQFLFEYFSETQRNKGNFPGRFSGRQFSNSRSEMNVSTLELGDSALYLCASSQQGYAYEQYFGPGTRLTVT.

The CDR3 DNA follows: TGCGCCAGCAGCTTTAGCACCGGGAGGGTGGCCGAAAAACTGTTTTTT. The encoded protein is CASSFSTGRVAEKLFF. The V call is TRBV5-1, the J call TRBJ1-4, with unresolved D. This CDR3 region has 16 residues. Trimming shortened V by 2 bases and J by 8 bases, and 19 bases separated the two germline ends. Germline V gene sequence: CDR1 SGHRS, CDR2 YFSETQ.

Remarks on this clone: Other DNA variants within this sample encode the same CDR3. V gene TRBV7-2 combines with J gene TRBJ2-7, with no clear D. The CDR3 spans 13 residues. V shed 1 base and J shed 1 base, with 5 bases lying between them. Germline V CDR1 and CDR2: SGHTA, FQGNSA. The DNA for the CDR3 is TGTGCCAGCAGCTTAGGTTTTTCCTACGAGCAGTACTTC. Translation gives CASSLGFSYEQYF. The complete variable domain, with remaining parts taken from reference TRBV7-2 and TRBJ2-7, reads GAGVSQSPSNKVTEKGKDVELRCDPISGHTALYWYRQSLGQGLEFLIYFQGNSAPDKSGLPSDRFSAERTGGSVSTLTIQRTQQEDSAVYLCASSLGFSYEQYFGPGTRLTVT.

The genes are TRBV21-1 and TRBJ1-1. TRBV21-1 represents a pseudogene. The CDR3 extends over 12 amino acids. The CDR3 reads CASSPPGLEAFF. The CDR3 DNA reads TGTGCCAGCAGCCCCCCGGGACTGGAAGCTTTCTTT.

This sequence joins TRBV10-1 and TRBJ2-2; TRBD2 might be the D (6 bases). Trimming left V 6 bases short and J 2 bases short, with 10 bases between. In germline, CDR1 is WNHNN, CDR2 SYGVQD (reference sequence). The CDR3 has 14 residues. For the CDR3, the DNA is TGCGCCAGCAGGGCGGGGAGTAACACCGGGGAGCTGTTTTTT. Encoded protein: CASRAGSNTGELFF.

Points on this clone: The sample contains more than one DNA sequence encoding this CDR3. The chain recombines TRBV6-5 with TRBJ2-7; the D is unclear. V lost 0 bases, J lost 2 bases, and 8 bases lay in between. This CDR3 has 14 residues. Looked up from germline, CDR1 is MNHEY and CDR2 is SVGAGI. The CDR3 protein is CASSYSAVTYEQYF. CDR3 DNA: TGTGCCAGCAGTTACTCGGCAGTGACCTACGAGCAGTACTTC.

The chain couples TRBV6-6 to TRBJ1-5, with D uncertain. Trimming took off 4 bases at V and 0 bases at J, with 10 bases between the two ends. This CDR3 comprises 15 residues. Germline V lookup: CDR1 MNHNY, CDR2 SVGAGI (reference sequence). Here the CDR3 reads CASSSIGISNQPQHF. CDR3 nucleotides: TGTGCCAGCAGTTCCATAGGCATTAGCAATCAGCCCCAGCATTTT.

This chain uses TRBV28 with TRBJ1-5; the match to TRBD1 covers 7 bases. This CDR3 has 13 amino acids. Trimming took 11 bases from V and 4 from J; bases not matched to a gene: 8. Germline CDR1 reads MDHEN; CDR2 reads SYDVKM. The CDR3 DNA reads TGTGCCGCCACAGGACAGGTTAATCAGCCCCAGCATTTT. Translated: CAATGQVNQPQHF. Looking up the rest from reference TRBV28 and TRBJ1-5 gives the full variable domain: DVKVTQSSRYLVKRTGEKVFLECVQDMDHENMFWYRQDPGLGLRLIYFSYDVKMKEKGDIPEGYSVSREKKERFSLILESASTNQTSMYLCAATGQVNQPQHFGDGTRLSIL.

This chain links TRBV11-2 with TRBJ2-7; possibly TRBD1 for D (5 bases). The V end was cut by 0 bases, the J end by 0 bases, with 9 bases between. Germline V lookup: CDR1 SGHAT, CDR2 FQNNGV. This CDR3 comprises 15 residues. The CDR3 loop is CASSLDARASYEQYF. In nucleotides, the CDR3 is TGTGCCAGCAGCTTAGACGCCAGGGCCTCCTACGAGCAGTACTTC. The full variable domain, with the rest looked up from reference TRBV11-2 and TRBJ2-7, is EAGVAQSPRYKIIEKRQSVAFWCNPISGHATLYWYQQILGQGPKLLIQFQNNGVVDDSQLPKDRFSAERLKGVDSTLKIQPAKLEDSAVYLCASSLDARASYEQYFGPGTRLTVT.

In DNA, the CDR3 is TGTGCCATCAAGAGCGGGCCGAACACCGGGGAGCTGTTTTTT. This gives the protein CAIKSGPNTGELFF. This chain joins TRBV10-3 and TRBJ2-2; perhaps TRBD2 as D (6 bases). CDR1 is ENHRY, CDR2 SYGVKD, per germline. The length of the CDR3 is 14 residues. Trimming left V 7 bases short and J 0 bases short, with 9 bases between.

CDR3 coding DNA: TGTGCCAGCAGCACCGCGGGCGGAGCATCCTACGAGCAGTACTTC. Encoded protein: CASSTAGGASYEQYF. The rearrangement joins TRBV7-2 to TRBJ2-7; the D gene is possibly TRBD2 (5 bases). Trimming removed 5 bases at V and 1 base at J, with 15 bases between. CDR1 and CDR2 (germline): SGHTA, FQGNSA. CDR3 size: 15 residues.

The rearrangement uses TRBV9 and TRBJ2-7; 10 positions match TRBD1. CDR3 length equals 14 residues. Germline CDR1 SGDLS, CDR2 YYNGEE. The J segment lost 9 bases and the V segment lost 0 bases, leaving 6 bases of the junction unmatched. In DNA, the CDR3 is TGTGCCAGCAGCGTAGTCGTGACAGGGGGCGTGCAGTACTTC. Its protein is CASSVVVTGGVQYF.

The V and J genes are TRBV10-1 and TRBJ2-3; unclear D gene. There are 14 residues in the CDR3. Deletions cut 5 bases from V and 5 bases from J, with 14 bases between. Looked up from germline, CDR1 is WNHNN and CDR2 is SYGVQD (reference sequence). The CDR3 sequence: CASSNGARGDTQYF. The DNA for the CDR3 is TGCGCCAGCAGTAACGGAGCTAGAGGAGATACGCAGTATTTT.

The chain carries TRBV28 and TRBJ2-1; D gene unclear. V was trimmed by 3 bases and J by 8 bases, leaving 8 bases between them. There are 12 residues in the CDR3. Germline lookup yields CDR1 MDHEN and CDR2 SYDVKM. In DNA, the CDR3 is TGTGCCAGCAGTTTGGAAGAGTATGAGCAGTTCTTC. Its protein is CASSLEEYEQFF.

This chain links TRBV2 with TRBJ1-1; unclear D gene. Germline CDR1 and CDR2: SNHLY and FYNNEI. V was pared by 7 bases and J by 6 bases, with 9 bases between. This CDR3 is built from 11 residues. The DNA of the CDR3 is TGTGCCAGCATGGTGGAGGCTGAAGCTTTCTTT. It encodes CASMVEAEAFF.

Of note for this clone: The same CDR3 also results from other DNA sequences found in this sample. The J gene is TRBJ2-7, the V gene TRBV5-1; no firm D call. The germline gives CDR1 SGHRS, CDR2 YFSETQ. V was trimmed by 2 bases and J by 3 bases, leaving 9 bases between them. CDR3 size: 13 residues. The chain's CDR3 is CASSLRPNYEQYF. The CDR3 region has the DNA TGCGCCAGCAGCTTAAGGCCGAACTACGAGCAGTACTTC. Variable domain in full (rest from reference TRBV5-1 and TRBJ2-7): KAGVTQTPRYLIKTRGQQVTLSCSPISGHRSVSWYQQTPGQGLQFLFEYFSETQRNKGNFPGRFSGRQFSNSRSEMNVSTLELGDSALYLCASSLRPNYEQYFGPGTRLTVT.

The chain is built from TRBV5-1 and TRBJ2-4, with D possibly matching TRBD1 (6 bases). Germline V lookup: CDR1 SGHRS, CDR2 YFSETQ. This CDR3 contains 15 residues. Deletions cut 0 bases from V and 5 bases from J, with 12 bases between. Here the CDR3 reads CASSLDRVGQNIQYF. The DNA for the CDR3 is TGCGCCAGCAGCTTGGACAGGGTGGGTCAAAACATTCAGTACTTC.